A single sample gave rise to the 10 T cell receptor beta chains below, sequenced in a study of human T cells and chemical hapten exposure. This sample's time point: patch test 2, 6 weeks after DPC sensitization. Described treatment: therapeutic diphenylcyclopropenone sensitization with weekly scalp DPC. TCRdb ran MiXCR on the RACE reads and lists one entry per CDR3 protein. The repertoire holds roughly 120,000 distinct CDR3 sequences, with more than 7% as singletons. The sample was whole blood, taken in connection with sensitization to the hapten diphenylcyclopropenone (DPC). These receptor sequences come from a woman between 40 and 55 years old with alopecia areata. Some clones in this sample may be carry-over from other donors' samples.

The chain joins TRBV11-1 to TRBJ2-2; no definite D call. There are 15 residues in the CDR3. Per the germline V gene, CDR1 is SGHAT and CDR2 is FQDESV (reference sequence). Trimming stripped 8 bases from V and 0 bases from J, with 13 bases between. The CDR3: CASGNQLANTGELFF. The DNA for the CDR3 is TGTGCCAGCGGAAACCAACTCGCGAACACCGGGGAGCTGTTTTTT.

Here the CDR3 reads CASSQAPNTEAFF. The CDR3 nucleotides are TGTGCCAGCAGCCAGGCACCGAACACTGAAGCTTTCTTT. The V gene is TRBV14, the J gene TRBJ1-1; D not certain. This CDR3 is built from 13 residues. Trimming pared 3 bases from V and 1 base from J, leaving 6 bases between. CDR1 and CDR2 (germline): SGHDN, FVKESK. The variable domain in full, completed from reference TRBV14 and TRBJ1-1, reads EAGVTQFPSHSVIEKGQTVTLRCDPISGHDNLYWYRRVMGKEIKFLLHFVKESKQDESGMPNNRFLAERTGGTYSTLKVQPAELEDSGVYFCASSQAPNTEAFFGQGTRLTVV.

The chain couples TRBV4-1 to TRBJ1-3; D unresolved. The germline V gene has CDR1 MGHRA and CDR2 YSYEKL. Trimming stripped 4 bases from V and 4 bases from J, with 5 bases between. The CDR3 covers 12 residues. In DNA form, the CDR3 reads TGCGCCAGCAGCCCGTCCGGAAACACCATATATTTT. As protein: CASSPSGNTIYF.

This clonotype appeared many times. CDR3 sequence: CASSVGTGSNQPQHF. Here the CDR3 DNA reads TGCGCCAGCAGCGTCGGGACAGGGAGCAATCAGCCCCAGCATTTT. This chain connects TRBV5-1 to TRBJ1-5, with TRBD1 identical over 9 bases. Germline V gene sequence: CDR1 SGHRS, CDR2 YFSETQ. Trimming removed 4 bases from V and 1 base from J; junction bases left unmatched: 3. The CDR3 length is 15 residues.

The chain combines TRBV7-2 with TRBJ2-3; 9 bases map to TRBD1. CDR3 length: 15 residues. The germline CDR1 and CDR2 sequences are SGHTA and FQGNSA. J gave up 6 bases and V 1 base, and 5 bases lay outside the gene matches. The chain's CDR3 is CASSLEQGASDTQYF. The CDR3 DNA reads TGTGCCAGCAGCTTAGAACAGGGGGCGTCGGATACGCAGTATTTT. The variable domain in full, completed from reference TRBV7-2 and TRBJ2-3, reads GAGVSQSPSNKVTEKGKDVELRCDPISGHTALYWYRQSLGQGLEFLIYFQGNSAPDKSGLPSDRFSAERTGGSVSTLTIQRTQQEDSAVYLCASSLEQGASDTQYFGPGTRLTVL.

This clonotype was counted a few times. The rearrangement joins TRBV2 to TRBJ2-1; D is perhaps TRBD1 or TRBD2 (5 bases each). The CDR3 loop spans 14 amino acids. The V end lost 5 bases, the J end lost 7 bases, and 15 bases lay between the germline ends. The germline CDR1 and CDR2 sequences are SNHLY and FYNNEI. CDR3 sequence: CASSTGTHGNEQFF. The CDR3 DNA is TGTGCCAGCAGTACCGGGACCCATGGGAATGAGCAGTTCTTC.

This clonotype was seen repeatedly, ten times or more. The chain uses TRBV6-4 and TRBJ1-5; D uncertain. Germline CDR1 and CDR2: MRHNA and SNTAGT. The CDR3 extends over 13 amino acids. V was pared by 3 bases and J by 1 base, with 4 bases between. The CDR3 nucleotides are TGTGCCAGCAGTGAGGGGAGCAATCAGCCCCAGCATTTT. Encoded protein: CASSEGSNQPQHF.

The sample holds a few counts of this clonotype. This CDR3 reads CASSLVTGGQETQYF. CDR3 nucleotides: TGCGCCAGCAGCTTGGTCACAGGGGGCCAAGAGACCCAGTACTTC. The V call is TRBV5-1, the J call TRBJ2-5; TRBD1 matches at 8 bases. J lost 1 base, V lost 0 bases, and 2 bases had no gene match. Germline-derived CDR1 and CDR2 are SGHRS and YFSETQ. This CDR3 spans 15 amino acids.

This clonotype was seen ten or more times. J is TRBJ1-5 and V is TRBV10-3, with 8 bases fitting TRBD1. Germline V gene sequence: CDR1 ENHRY, CDR2 SYGVKD. Trimming at V came to 8 bases and at J to 1 base, leaving 7 bases not matched to a gene. The CDR3 spans 15 residues. Written as DNA, the CDR3 is TGTGCCATCGGGACAGGCCTCGAAAGCAATCAGCCCCAGCATTTT. Protein product: CAIGTGLESNQPQHF.

Concerning this clonotype: A read error is possible here, since a much larger clone lies one base away. This chain uses TRBV12-5 with TRBJ2-1; TRBD2 is a possible D gene (5 bases). The CDR3 covers 15 residues. The V and J ends lost 2 bases and 9 bases respectively, with 17 bases between them. From germline, CDR1 is LGHNT and CDR2 FRNRAP. This chain's CDR3 is CASGLIPPGEGEQFF. CDR3 DNA: TGTGCTAGTGGTTTGATCCCCCCAGGCGAGGGTGAGCAGTTCTTC.